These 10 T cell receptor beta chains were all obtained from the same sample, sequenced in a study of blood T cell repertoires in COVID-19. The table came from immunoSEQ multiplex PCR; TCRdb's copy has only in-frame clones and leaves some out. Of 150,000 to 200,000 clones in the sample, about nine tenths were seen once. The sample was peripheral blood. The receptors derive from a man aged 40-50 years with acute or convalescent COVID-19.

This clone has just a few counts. CDR3 nucleotide sequence: TGTGCCAGCAGCGGACAGGGACAGGGGGTAGGTCTCAGTAGTAATCAGCCCCAGCATTTT. Encoded protein: CASSGQGQGVGLSSNQPQHF. The V call is TRBV9, the J call TRBJ1-5, with TRBD1 matching over 11 bases. Trimming took 3 bases from V and 4 from J; bases not matched to a gene: 18. Germline-derived CDR1 and CDR2 are SGDLS and YYNGEE. The length of the CDR3 is 20 residues.

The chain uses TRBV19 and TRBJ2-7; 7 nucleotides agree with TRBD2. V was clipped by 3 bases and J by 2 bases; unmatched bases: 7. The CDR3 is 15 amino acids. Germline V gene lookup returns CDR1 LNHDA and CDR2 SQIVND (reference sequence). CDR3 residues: CASSMGRGRPYEQYF. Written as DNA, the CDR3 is TGTGCCAGTAGTATGGGGCGGGGGAGACCCTACGAGCAGTACTTC.

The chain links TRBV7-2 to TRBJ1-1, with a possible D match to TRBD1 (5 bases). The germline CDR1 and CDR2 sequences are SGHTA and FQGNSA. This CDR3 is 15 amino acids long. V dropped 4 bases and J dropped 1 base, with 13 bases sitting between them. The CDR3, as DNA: TGTGCCAGCAGCTCCAGCAGGGTCCCGAACACTGAAGCTTTCTTT. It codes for CASSSSRVPNTEAFF.

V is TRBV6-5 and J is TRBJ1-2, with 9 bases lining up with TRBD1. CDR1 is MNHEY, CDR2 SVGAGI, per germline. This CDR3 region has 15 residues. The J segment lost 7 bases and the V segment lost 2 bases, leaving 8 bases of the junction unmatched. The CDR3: CASSYRRTGEGGYTF. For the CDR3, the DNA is TGTGCCAGCAGTTACCGACGGACAGGGGAGGGTGGCTACACCTTC.

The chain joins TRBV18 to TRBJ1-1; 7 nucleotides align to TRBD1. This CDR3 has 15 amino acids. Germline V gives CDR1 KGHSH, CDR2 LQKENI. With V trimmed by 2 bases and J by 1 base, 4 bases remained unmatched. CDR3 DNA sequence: TGTGCCAGCTCACCATTGGACAGGACGAACACTGAAGCTTTCTTT. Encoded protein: CASSPLDRTNTEAFF.

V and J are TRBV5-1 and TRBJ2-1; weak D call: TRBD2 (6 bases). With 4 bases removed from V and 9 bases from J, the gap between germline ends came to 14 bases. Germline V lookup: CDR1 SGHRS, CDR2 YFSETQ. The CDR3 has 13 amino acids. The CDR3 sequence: CASSRVEGVEQFF. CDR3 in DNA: TGCGCCAGCAGCCGTGTGGAGGGAGTTGAGCAGTTCTTC.

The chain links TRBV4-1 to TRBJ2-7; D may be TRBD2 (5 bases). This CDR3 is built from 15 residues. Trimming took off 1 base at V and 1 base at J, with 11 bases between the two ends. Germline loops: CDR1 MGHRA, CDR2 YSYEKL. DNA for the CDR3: TGCGCCAGCAGCCAAGTTCTTCTAGCTTCCTACGAGCAGTACTTC. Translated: CASSQVLLASYEQYF.

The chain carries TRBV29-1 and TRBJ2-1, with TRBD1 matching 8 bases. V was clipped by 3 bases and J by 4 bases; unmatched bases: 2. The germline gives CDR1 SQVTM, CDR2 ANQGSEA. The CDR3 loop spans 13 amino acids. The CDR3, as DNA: TGCAGCGTTGACGGGACAGGTTACAATGAGCAGTTCTTC. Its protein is CSVDGTGYNEQFF.

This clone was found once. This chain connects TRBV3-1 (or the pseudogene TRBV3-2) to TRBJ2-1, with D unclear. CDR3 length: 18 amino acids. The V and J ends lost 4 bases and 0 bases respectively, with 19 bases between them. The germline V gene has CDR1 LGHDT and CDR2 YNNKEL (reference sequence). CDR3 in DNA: TGTGCCAGCAGCCTCGCTATTGGGCCCTTAAGCTCCTACAATGAGCAGTTCTTC. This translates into CASSLAIGPLSSYNEQFF.

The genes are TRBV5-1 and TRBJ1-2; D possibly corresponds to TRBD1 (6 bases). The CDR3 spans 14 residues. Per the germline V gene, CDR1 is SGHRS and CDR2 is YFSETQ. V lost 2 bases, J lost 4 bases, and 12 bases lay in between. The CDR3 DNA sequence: TGCGCCAGCAGCTTAATAGAGACAGGCTATGGCTACACCTTC. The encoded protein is CASSLIETGYGYTF.